The T cell receptor beta chain under discussion was sequenced for a study of cytomegalovirus exposure and HLA in healthy donors (TCRdb year 2017). For context, the study as a whole: According to an earlier analysis of 587 of the donors, 150 million to 200 million T cells yielded roughly 110 million unique TCR beta sequences and around 280 Gb of sequence data. Typing coverage differed by locus: A, B, C, DRB1 and DQB1 were typed in roughly 620-630 donors, DQA1 in about 560, DPA1 in some 600, and DPB1 in 450 to 490. To predict cytomegalovirus infection status, the study combined high-throughput TCR immunosequencing, statistical association of individual TCRs with disease status, and machine learning. A later genetic analysis took genome-wide SNP genotypes for about 55% of the roughly 700 donors and used that subset as a discovery cohort. Because of strong linkage in the cohort, roughly five DR-DQ haplotypes were treated as single units for association and clustering. On average, about 200,000 unique TCR beta nucleotide sequences were sequenced per donor among about 400 genotyped donors of the cohort, with roughly 18% of those sequences being non-productive. About 280 gigabases of sequencing data and around 80 million unique TCR sequences made up an early release that covered approximately 620 HLA-typed donors. To study patterns of TCR occurrence, a later analysis re-analyzed previously published TCR beta repertoires from under 750 donors and added high-resolution HLA genotyping. Besides the first cohort of approximately 670 subjects, a separate validation cohort made up of 120 different subjects was used. An earlier analysis of 500 to 750 of the donors applied high-throughput TCR beta sequencing to assess whether each TCR beta V gene segment acted as functional or pseudogenic. The study profiled the T cell repertoires of hundreds of subjects by immunosequencing and related them to cytomegalovirus serostatus. Every discovery cohort repertoire had been produced on one sequencing platform. Rather than drawing on any new phenotypic data, the later analysis identified candidate immune exposures from TCR beta sequences and the way those sequences occurred across donors. Class I and class II HLA loci were covered by the typing at four-digit resolution. Alongside the repertoire data, information on donor age, sex, ethnicity and CMV serostatus was compiled. Of the roughly 400 genotyped donors, around 81% fell in the genetic ancestry cluster associated with self-reported Caucasian donors. The aim of the study was to test whether cataloging public T cell receptors could identify signatures of past pathogen exposure.

As regards this clone: Its antigen is currently not known. Per-nucleotide qualities are absent, and no much larger clonotype sits a single base away.

Receptor amplification or capture employed the immunoSEQ multiplex PCR assay. For the multiplex PCR, a mixture combining 60 forward primers for TCR Vbeta segments and 13 reverse primers for TCR Jbeta segments was used. The CDR3 region of rearranged TCR beta genes was amplified from genomic DNA with a multiplex PCR assay. On the Illumina HiSeq System, the amplified TCR beta libraries were sequenced as 87-base-pair reads. For the original study's pipeline: In a later analysis, tens of millions of unique TCR beta chains were counted across the roughly 610 repertoires, and approximately 11 million of these chains were shared by at least two donors. A nearest-neighbor algorithm error-corrected the raw reads and collapsed the reads into unique sequences, merging closely related sequences to remove PCR and sequencing errors. V, D and J gene segments were assigned by aligning CDR3 sequences to IMGT reference sequences. For a sequence to be retained, at least a six-nucleotide match to both a V gene segment and a J gene segment was required. A rearrangement was called productive if the CDR3 had no stop codons and remained in frame with V and J, and every other rearrangement was called non-productive. Following IMGT convention, CDR3 was defined as the stretch from the second conserved V-encoded cysteine up to the conserved J-encoded phenylalanine. The earlier analysis of some 580 of the donors excluded any sequence lacking an unambiguous match to a single V gene segment. An earlier analysis of roughly 590 of the donors called V segments functional above 56.7% productive rearrangements and segregating when the between-donor standard deviation exceeded 5%. A statistical classification framework was built for diagnosing cytomegalovirus status from the catalog of TCR beta chain sequences. V and J gene assignment, in a later analysis, came from comparing TCR nucleotide sequences with IMGT/GENE-DB human TR gene sequences. Using the TCRdist pipeline, a later analysis assigned CDR3 sequences along with most-parsimonious VDJ recombination scenarios. In a later analysis, every TCR beta chain was defined by the combination of its CDR3 amino acid sequence and its V-gene family, and reads without a unique V-gene family were dropped. A later analysis removed roughly 590 highly shared, low-generation-probability nucleotide sequences to deal with suspected cross-contamination and a sequencing artifact. In a later analysis, a clonal expansion index for each public chain was calculated from normalized within-repertoire ranks of inferred template counts. In a later analysis, generation probabilities were computed using a VDJ recombination model fitted to out-of-frame rearrangements, and the results were checked against IGoR. Hypergeometric tests were used in a later analysis to score TCR-TCR, TCR-HLA and TCR-CMV co-occurrence, with a repertoire-size bias correction applied to the TCR pairs. To estimate false discovery rates, a later analysis permuted the HLA or CMV assignments 20 times. In a later analysis, co-occurring TCRs were grouped using DBSCAN, with TCRdist sequence similarity added in when clustering inside HLA-allele-positive subsets. For co-occurrence clustering, repertoires with fewer than 30,000 or more than 120,000 public chains were excluded, along with five repertoires with anomalous nucleotide sharing. This is the immuneACCESS table as TCRdb keeps it, with only in-frame sequences that have V and J called. A part of the clones is gone; compared with another copy, unresolved V genes explain less than half, and the rest is unexplained. Clonal size and the V and J genes are those of that table, whereas D and trimming came from the DNA. For this sample the table gives about 160,000 clones, of which roughly four fifths were detected only once. More than 3.5% of the sample is in the top ten clones.

The investigation overall reported the following: The sequencing pipeline was judged likely to have produced a cluster of highly shared sequence variants as a technical artifact. When HLA alleles, especially DR and DQ, strongly co-occurred, attributing TCR associations to individual alleles was difficult. The authors suggested that the approach could potentially be generalized to other disease states and immunological phenotypes. Because HLA typing was unavailable for some donors at each locus, only the typed subset was used in association tests. An earlier analysis of approximately 600 of the donors showed that most TCR beta V segments appeared in productive rearrangements either about 87% or about 30% of the time, which broadly matched IMGT annotations. An association between a missense DCLRE1C variant and V-gene and J-gene trimming of TCR beta chains was found in a later genetic analysis and replicated in an independent cohort. At a false discovery rate of 0.05, a later analysis linked about 16,000 TCR beta sequences to specific HLA alleles. While some public TCRs were present in many individuals, most TCR sequences turned up only very rarely across donors. According to a later analysis, most CMV-associated TCR beta chains appeared to be HLA-restricted, and the HLA associations seemed to be driven largely by CMV exposure. A further reported finding was that TCR beta sequences accurately predicted the HLA-A and HLA-B alleles for most subjects in the first cohort. According to a later analysis, parvovirus B19, influenza, CMV and Epstein-Barr virus appeared linked to several top co-occurrence clusters. The study listed over 150 TCR beta chains as associated with cytomegalovirus. In a later genetic analysis, fewer N-insertions in productive TCRs were reported among donors in an Asian-associated ancestry cluster than the approximately 670-donor mean. A later analysis found that HLA-associated TCR beta chains were more clonally expanded and had lower generation probabilities than equally common non-associated chains. For the cohort, immune exposure information was limited to CMV serostatus. Seventeen rarely observed V segments, including chromosome 9 orphons, were excluded from the earlier analysis of almost 600 of the donors because counts were too low. Correlated functional status among segregating V segments might be attributable to linkage disequilibrium, but an unknown experimental factor could not be ruled out. In a later analysis, the rate of TCR association differed among HLA loci, with DRB1 alleles having the most associated TCRs and HLA-C alleles having the fewest. Presence/absence analyses assumed roughly uniform sequencing depth across donors, an assumption that may not hold. A few of the identified cytomegalovirus-associated TCR beta chains were confirmed in vitro to be specific for cytomegalovirus antigens. Cytomegalovirus status was reported to be diagnosed by the classifier with high specificity and sensitivity in both the original and validation cohorts. Some IMGT-functional V segments, including TRBV6-2 and TRBV6-3, could not be told apart with the 87-base-pair reads, so those segments were excluded. Only TCR beta chains were sequenced in this cohort, and the absence of alpha or paired-chain data limited detectable features.

There are 13 amino acids in the CDR3, from cysteine to phenylalanine inclusive. CDR3 DNA is the only sequence kept; it has 39 bases, read in frame from the first base. According to the germline V gene (reference sequence), CDR1 reads GTSNPN and CDR2 reads SVGIG. V and J are truncated by 7 bases and 7 bases respectively, leaving an intervening sequence of 16 bases. In total, about 650 healthy bone marrow donors made up the cohort. Cohort members were all nominally healthy when sampled, although unrecorded immune exposures were likely present. The donor tested CMV seronegative, placing the donor among the 300 to 450 seronegative members of the cohort. A peripheral blood sample was provided by each donor, and peripheral blood mononuclear cells were used for TCR beta sequencing. Genomic DNA extraction from the blood cell samples was performed with the Qiagen DNeasy Blood Extraction Kit.

This clonotype was sampled from a middle-aged man in good health and CMV-seronegative. The sample consisted of PBMCs. The chain couples TRBV30 to TRBJ1-4, with the D gene too uncertain to name. The nucleotides are TGTGCCTCAGACCGGGGAGGGAGTGAAAAACTGTTTTTT. This yields the protein CASDRGGSEKLFF.